The 6 T cell receptor beta chains listed next were all sequenced from one sample in a study of CXCR4 blockade with PD-1 therapy in pancreatic cancer. Sequencing used immunoSEQ multiplex PCR; TCRdb keeps in-frame clones, though not all of them. The sample has about 3,000 clones, about 39% seen once. Specimen: tumor tissue. The receptors shown here come from a human donor with pancreatic ductal adenocarcinoma.

This clone was found a few times. The chain links TRBV28 to TRBJ1-1; D gene ambiguous. Deletions cut 1 base from V and 5 bases from J, with 11 bases between. There are 14 residues in the CDR3. CDR1 is MDHEN and CDR2 is SYDVKM in the germline V gene. CDR3 DNA sequence: TGTGCCAGCAGTTTATCGCAGGCTAGGACTGAAGCTTTCTTT. Translated, it gives CASSLSQARTEAFF. Looking up the rest from reference TRBV28 and TRBJ1-1 gives the full variable domain: DVKVTQSSRYLVKRTGEKVFLECVQDMDHENMFWYRQDPGLGLRLIYFSYDVKMKEKGDIPEGYSVSREKKERFSLILESASTNQTSMYLCASSLSQARTEAFFGQGTRLTVV.

A few counts support this clone. The CDR3 nucleotides read TGCGCCAGCAGCCAAGAACCGGGACTGTTTAGGTCACCCCTCCACTTT. Its translation is CASSQEPGLFRSPLHF. The chain uses TRBV4-1 and TRBJ1-6; a possible D gene is TRBD1 (5 bases). The germline CDR1 and CDR2 sequences are MGHRA and YSYEKL. With 0 bases removed from V and 10 bases from J, the gap between germline ends came to 16 bases. This CDR3 spans 16 amino acids.

This clone was seen a handful of times. V gene TRBV6-7 combines with J gene TRBJ2-5; D perhaps matches TRBD1 (5 bases). TRBV6-7 is designated an ORF whose function remains uncertain. The CDR3 has 13 amino acids. V lost 7 bases to trimming and J lost 2 bases, with 11 bases between them. The CDR3 coding sequence is TGTGCCAGCAATCGACAGCCGCAAGAGACCCAGTACTTC. Protein product: CASNRQPQETQYF.

The chain employs TRBV18 and TRBJ2-3; D gene uncertain. Germline V gives CDR1 KGHSH, CDR2 LQKENI. The V gene lost 1 base and the J gene lost 5 bases, with 7 bases spanning the gap. The length of the CDR3 is 13 residues. CDR3 amino acids: CASSPQGLDTQYF. In DNA, the CDR3 is TGTGCCAGCTCACCACAGGGTTTAGATACGCAGTATTTT.

The chain is built from TRBV9 and TRBJ1-1; TRBD1 matches at 9 bases. The V gene end was trimmed by 4 bases and the J gene end by 4 bases; junction bases not matched to a gene: 11. The V gene's germline CDR1 is SGDLS and CDR2 YYNGEE. The CDR3 loop spans 16 amino acids. The CDR3 sequence: CASSYPGQGVGTEAFF. CDR3 in DNA: TGTGCCAGCAGCTACCCGGGACAGGGTGTGGGCACTGAAGCTTTCTTT.

This clone was recorded a few times. This sequence joins TRBV19 and TRBJ1-1, with unresolved D. The CDR3 loop spans 18 amino acids. The germline CDR1 and CDR2 sequences are LNHDA and SQIVND (reference sequence). Trimming took off 3 bases at V and 1 base at J, with 21 bases between the two ends. For the CDR3, the DNA is TGTGCCAGTAGTATCCCCCCTGGGAGGGCTGGGAAGAACACTGAAGCTTTCTTT. As protein: CASSIPPGRAGKNTEAFF.